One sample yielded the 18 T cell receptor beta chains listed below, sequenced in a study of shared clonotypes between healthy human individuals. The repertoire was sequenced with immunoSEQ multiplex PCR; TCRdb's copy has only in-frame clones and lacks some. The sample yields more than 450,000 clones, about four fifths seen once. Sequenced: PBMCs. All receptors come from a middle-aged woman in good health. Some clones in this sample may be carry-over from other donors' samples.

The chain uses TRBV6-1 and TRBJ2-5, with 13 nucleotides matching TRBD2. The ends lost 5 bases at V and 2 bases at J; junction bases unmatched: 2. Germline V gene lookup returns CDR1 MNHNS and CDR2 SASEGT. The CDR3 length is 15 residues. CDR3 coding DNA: TGTGCCAGCAGTCTGGGACTAGCGGGACAAGAGACCCAGTACTTC. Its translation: CASSLGLAGQETQYF.

For the CDR3, the DNA is TGTGCCAGCAGCGGGGACAGTGGTAATCAGCCCCAGCATTTT. It encodes CASSGDSGNQPQHF. V gene TRBV9 combines with J gene TRBJ1-5; 7 bases match TRBD1. Germline V CDR1 and CDR2: SGDLS, YYNGEE. With 3 bases clipped from V and 4 bases from J, the junction kept 4 bases outside the gene matches. This CDR3 has 14 amino acids.

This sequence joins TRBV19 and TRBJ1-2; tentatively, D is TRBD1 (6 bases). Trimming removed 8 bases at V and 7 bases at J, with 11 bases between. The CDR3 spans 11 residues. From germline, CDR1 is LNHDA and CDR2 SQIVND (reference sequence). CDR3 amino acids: CASGPRGGYTF. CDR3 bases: TGTGCCAGTGGACCCAGGGGTGGCTACACCTTC.

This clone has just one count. This CDR3 reads CASSSDNYEQYF. The CDR3 DNA reads as TGTGCCAGCAGCTCGGACAACTACGAGCAGTACTTC. This chain links TRBV6-5 with TRBJ2-7, with D perhaps TRBD1 (5 bases). CDR3 length equals 12 residues. Trimming took off 6 bases at V and 3 bases at J, with 9 bases between the two ends. Germline CDR1 MNHEY, CDR2 SVGAGI.

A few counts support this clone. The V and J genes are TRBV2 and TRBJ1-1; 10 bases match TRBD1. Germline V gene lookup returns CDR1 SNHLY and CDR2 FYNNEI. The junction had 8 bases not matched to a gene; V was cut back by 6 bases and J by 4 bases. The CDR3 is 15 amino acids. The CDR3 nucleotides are TGTGCCAGCAGCGAGTGGGACAGGGGTGCCACTGAAGCTTTCTTT. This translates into CASSEWDRGATEAFF. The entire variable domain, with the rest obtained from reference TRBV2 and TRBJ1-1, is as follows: EPEVTQTPSHQVTQMGQEVILRCVPISNHLYFYWYRQILGQKVEFLVSFYNNEISEKSEIFDDQFSVERPDGSNFTLKIRSTKLEDSAMYFCASSEWDRGATEAFFGQGTRLTVV.

The CDR3, as DNA: TGTGCCAGCAGCTTAACCCCCGGACAGATCCACGAGCAGTACTTC. Its translation is CASSLTPGQIHEQYF. The rearrangement links TRBV7-3 to TRBJ2-7; a weak D match, TRBD1 (6 bases). CDR3 length: 15 amino acids. Per germline, CDR1 SGHTA and CDR2 FQGTGA. Trimming removed 0 bases at V and 5 bases at J, with 14 bases between.

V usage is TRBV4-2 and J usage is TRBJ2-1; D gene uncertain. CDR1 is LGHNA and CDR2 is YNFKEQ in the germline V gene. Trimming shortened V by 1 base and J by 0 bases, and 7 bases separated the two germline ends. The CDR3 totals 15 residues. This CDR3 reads CASSQGDYSYNEQFF. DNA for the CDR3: TGTGCCAGCAGCCAAGGTGATTACTCCTACAATGAGCAGTTCTTC.

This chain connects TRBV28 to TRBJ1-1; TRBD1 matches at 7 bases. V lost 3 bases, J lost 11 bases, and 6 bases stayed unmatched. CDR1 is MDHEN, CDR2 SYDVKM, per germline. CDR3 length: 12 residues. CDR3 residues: CASSFRGIGAFF. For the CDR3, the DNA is TGTGCCAGCAGTTTCAGGGGGATCGGCGCTTTCTTT.

CDR3 protein: CASKNREDYGYTF. CDR3 bases: TGTGCCAGCAAAAACAGGGAGGACTATGGCTACACCTTC. The V call is TRBV6-1, the J call TRBJ1-2; tentatively, D is TRBD1 (6 bases). Germline-derived CDR1 and CDR2 are MNHNS and SASEGT. V lost 7 bases and J 3 bases, leaving 12 bases between the germline ends. CDR3 length: 13 amino acids.

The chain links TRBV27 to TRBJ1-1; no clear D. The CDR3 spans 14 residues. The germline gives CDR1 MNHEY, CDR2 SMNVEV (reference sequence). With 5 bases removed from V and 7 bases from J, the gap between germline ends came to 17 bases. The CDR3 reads CASSPWVGFNEAFF. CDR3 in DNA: TGTGCCAGCAGTCCTTGGGTGGGGTTTAATGAAGCTTTCTTT.

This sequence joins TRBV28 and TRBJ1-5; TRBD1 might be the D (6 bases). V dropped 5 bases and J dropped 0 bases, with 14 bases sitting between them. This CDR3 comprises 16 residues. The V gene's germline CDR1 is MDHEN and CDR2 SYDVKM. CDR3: CASSHRTVNSNQPQHF. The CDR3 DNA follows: TGTGCCAGCAGTCACAGGACAGTGAATAGCAATCAGCCCCAGCATTTT. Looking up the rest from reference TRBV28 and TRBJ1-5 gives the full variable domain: DVKVTQSSRYLVKRTGEKVFLECVQDMDHENMFWYRQDPGLGLRLIYFSYDVKMKEKGDIPEGYSVSREKKERFSLILESASTNQTSMYLCASSHRTVNSNQPQHFGDGTRLSIL.

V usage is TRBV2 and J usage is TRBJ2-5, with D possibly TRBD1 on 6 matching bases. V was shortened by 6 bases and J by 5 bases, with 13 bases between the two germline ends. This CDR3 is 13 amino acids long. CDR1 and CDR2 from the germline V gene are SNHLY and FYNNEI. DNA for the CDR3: TGTGCCAGCAGCCGAAGTCAGGGGGAGACCCAGTACTTC. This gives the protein CASSRSQGETQYF. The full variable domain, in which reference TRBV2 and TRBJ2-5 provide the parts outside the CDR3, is EPEVTQTPSHQVTQMGQEVILRCVPISNHLYFYWYRQILGQKVEFLVSFYNNEISEKSEIFDDQFSVERPDGSNFTLKIRSTKLEDSAMYFCASSRSQGETQYFGPGTRLLVL.

CDR3 residues: CASSDTRLAGGPTYEQYF. CDR3 DNA: TGCGCCAGCAGCGACACAAGACTAGCGGGAGGGCCAACCTACGAGCAGTACTTC. The chain joins TRBV5-1 to TRBJ2-7; 14 nucleotides line up with TRBD2. The CDR3 has 18 amino acids. V lost 4 bases to trimming and J lost 2 bases; unmatched junction nucleotides: 11. Germline CDR1 reads SGHRS; CDR2 reads YFSETQ.

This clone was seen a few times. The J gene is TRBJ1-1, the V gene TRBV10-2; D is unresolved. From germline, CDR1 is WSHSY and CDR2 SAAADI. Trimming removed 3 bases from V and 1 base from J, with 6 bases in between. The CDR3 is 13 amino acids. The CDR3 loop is CASSDPENTEAFF. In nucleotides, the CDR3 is TGCGCCAGCAGTGATCCCGAGAACACTGAAGCTTTCTTT.

The CDR3: CASSEGLYEQYF. The CDR3 region has the DNA TGTGCCAGCAGTGAAGGATTATACGAGCAGTACTTC. The chain uses TRBV6-1 and TRBJ2-7, with D hard to call. The CDR3 extends over 12 amino acids. CDR1 and CDR2 from the germline V gene are MNHNS and SASEGT. V was trimmed by 1 base and J by 4 bases, leaving 5 bases between them.

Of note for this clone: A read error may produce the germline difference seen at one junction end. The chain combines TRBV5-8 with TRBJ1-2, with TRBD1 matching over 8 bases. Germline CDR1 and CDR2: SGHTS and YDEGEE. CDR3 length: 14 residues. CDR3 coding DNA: TGTGCCAGCAGCCATACCCTCAGGGGGCGAGCAAGTCACTTC. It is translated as CASSHTLRGRASHF.

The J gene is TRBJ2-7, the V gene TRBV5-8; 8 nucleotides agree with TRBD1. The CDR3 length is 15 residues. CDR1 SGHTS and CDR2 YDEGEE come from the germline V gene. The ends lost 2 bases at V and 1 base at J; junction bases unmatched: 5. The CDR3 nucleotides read TGTGCCAGCAGCTTACAACAGGGGGAATCCTACGAGCAGTACTTC. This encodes CASSLQQGESYEQYF. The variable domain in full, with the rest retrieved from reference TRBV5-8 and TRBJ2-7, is EAGVTQSPTHLIKTRGQQATLRCSPISGHTSVYWYQQALGLGLQFLLWYDEGEERNRGNFPPRFSGRQFPNYSSELNVNALELEDSALYLCASSLQQGESYEQYFGPGTRLTVT.

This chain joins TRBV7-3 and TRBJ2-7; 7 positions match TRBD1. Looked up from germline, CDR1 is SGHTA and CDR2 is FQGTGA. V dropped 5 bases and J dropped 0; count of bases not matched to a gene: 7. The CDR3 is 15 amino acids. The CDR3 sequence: CASSATGSSSYEQYF. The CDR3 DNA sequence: TGTGCCAGCAGCGCGACAGGGTCTAGCTCCTACGAGCAGTACTTC.